Listed here are 4 T cell receptor beta chains from one sample, sequenced in a study of blood T cells in healthy people across ages. Then a second PCR, running about 6 to 12 cycles, was carried out with a sample-barcoded 5' primer and a J-beta primer mix. A single record per CDR3 protein comes from TCRdb applying MiXCR to the 5' RACE reads. The data hold around 1,000,000 distinct CDR3 sequences, with about 25% observed a single time. In addition, the sample was reused for a study of T cells of mothers and their children.

The sample taken for sequencing was blood. The receptors were gathered from a girl between 2 and 10 years old in good health.

The chain has TRBV7-2 and TRBJ2-5; TRBD2 aligns across 8 bases. V shed 1 base and J 5 bases; nucleotides not matched to a gene: 12. CDR1 is SGHTA, CDR2 FQGNSA, per germline. This CDR3 region has 17 residues. Written as DNA, the CDR3 is TGTGCCAGCAGCTTAGTGGGACTAGGAGGGGGAGTCGAGACCCAGTACTTC. It translates to CASSLVGLGGGVETQYF.

This clonotype was picked up a small number of times. This chain connects TRBV29-1 to TRBJ2-1; D is unresolved. Deletions cut 7 bases from V and 2 bases from J, with 12 bases between. Looked up from germline, CDR1 is SQVTM and CDR2 is ANQGSEA. The CDR3 consists of 13 residues. CDR3 in DNA: TGCAGCGCCGTAGCAGGAGCCTACAATGAGCAGTTCTTC. It is translated as CSAVAGAYNEQFF.

This clonotype was picked up a small number of times. In nucleotides, the CDR3 is TGCAGCGTTTGCTACAGCTCCTACAATGAGCAGTTCTTC. Translation: CSVCYSSYNEQFF. The gene calls are TRBV29-1 and TRBJ2-1; the D is unclear. Trimming took off 5 bases at V and 0 bases at J, with 8 bases between the two ends. The germline V gene encodes CDR1 SQVTM and CDR2 ANQGSEA. The CDR3 extends over 13 amino acids.

This clonotype was picked up a small number of times. The V call is TRBV7-9, the J call TRBJ2-5; 8 bases match TRBD1. The DNA matches TRBJ2-1 better at its end, which makes the J call doubtful. Germline V CDR1 and CDR2: SEHNR, FQNEAQ (reference sequence). The CDR3 has 14 amino acids. This chain's CDR3 is CASSPRTGFNEQFF. The CDR3 DNA is TGTGCCAGCAGCCCCCGGACAGGGTTCAATGAGCAGTTCTTC.